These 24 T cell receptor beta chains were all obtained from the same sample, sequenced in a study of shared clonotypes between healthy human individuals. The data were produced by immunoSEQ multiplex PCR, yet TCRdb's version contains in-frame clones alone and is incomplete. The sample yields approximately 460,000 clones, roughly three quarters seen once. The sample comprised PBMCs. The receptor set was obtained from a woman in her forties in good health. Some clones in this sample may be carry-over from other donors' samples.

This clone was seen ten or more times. The CDR3 region has the DNA TGTGCCACCGCCGGGACAGGGTGGGCCGGGGAGCTGTTTTTT. This codes for CATAGTGWAGELFF. The chain joins TRBV19 to TRBJ2-2; 9 bases line up with TRBD1. Germline V lookup: CDR1 LNHDA, CDR2 SQIVND (reference sequence). V lost 10 bases, J lost 6 bases, and 9 bases stayed unmatched. The CDR3 contains 14 residues.

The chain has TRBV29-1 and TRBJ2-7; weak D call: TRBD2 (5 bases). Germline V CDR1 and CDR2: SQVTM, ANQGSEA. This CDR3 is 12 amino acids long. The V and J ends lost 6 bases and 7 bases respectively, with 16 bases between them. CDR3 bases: TGCAGCGTCACCTCGCCGGGATGGGAGCAGTACTTC. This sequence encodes CSVTSPGWEQYF.

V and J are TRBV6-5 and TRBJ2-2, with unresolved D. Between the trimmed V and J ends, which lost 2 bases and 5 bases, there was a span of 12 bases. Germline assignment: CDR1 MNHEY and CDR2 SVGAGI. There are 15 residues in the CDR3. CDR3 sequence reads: CASSYPIGQTGELFF. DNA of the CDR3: TGTGCCAGCAGTTACCCAATCGGCCAAACCGGGGAGCTGTTTTTT.

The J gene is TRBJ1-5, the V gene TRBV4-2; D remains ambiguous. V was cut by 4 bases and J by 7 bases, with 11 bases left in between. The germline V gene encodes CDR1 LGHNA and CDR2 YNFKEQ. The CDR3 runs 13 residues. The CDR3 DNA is TGTGCCAGCAGCCGCAACGAGGGCCAGCCCCAGCATTTT. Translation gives CASSRNEGQPQHF.

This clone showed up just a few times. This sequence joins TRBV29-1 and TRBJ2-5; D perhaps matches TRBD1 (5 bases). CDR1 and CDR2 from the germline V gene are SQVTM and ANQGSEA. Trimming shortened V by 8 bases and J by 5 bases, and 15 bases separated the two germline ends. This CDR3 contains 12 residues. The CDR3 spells CSTGHVGETQYF. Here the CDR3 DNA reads TGCAGCACCGGACATGTCGGCGAGACCCAGTACTTC.

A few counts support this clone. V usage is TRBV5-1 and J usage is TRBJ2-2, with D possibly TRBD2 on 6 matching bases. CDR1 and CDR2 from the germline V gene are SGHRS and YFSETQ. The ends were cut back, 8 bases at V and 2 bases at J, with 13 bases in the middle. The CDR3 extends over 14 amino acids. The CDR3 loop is CASRRETNTGELFF. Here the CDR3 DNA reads TGCGCCAGTCGGCGGGAAACAAACACCGGGGAGCTGTTTTTT.

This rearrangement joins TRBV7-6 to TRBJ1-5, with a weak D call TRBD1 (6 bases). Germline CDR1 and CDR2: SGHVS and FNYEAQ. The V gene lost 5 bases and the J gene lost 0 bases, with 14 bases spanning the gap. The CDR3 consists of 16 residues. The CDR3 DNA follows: TGTGCCAGCAGCACCAGGACAGAGTATAGCAATCAGCCCCAGCATTTT. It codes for CASSTRTEYSNQPQHF.

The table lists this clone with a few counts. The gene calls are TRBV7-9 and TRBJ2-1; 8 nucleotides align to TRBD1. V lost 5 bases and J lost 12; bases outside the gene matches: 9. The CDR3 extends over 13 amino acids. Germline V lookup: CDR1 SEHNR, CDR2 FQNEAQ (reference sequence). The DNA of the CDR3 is TGTGCCAGCAGCATGACAGGGGCCGGGGGGCAGTTCTTC. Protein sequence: CASSMTGAGGQFF. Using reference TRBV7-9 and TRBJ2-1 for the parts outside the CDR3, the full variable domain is DTGVSQNPRHKITKRGQNVTFRCDPISEHNRLYWYRQTLGQGPEFLTYFQNEAQLEKSRLLSDRFSAERPKGSFSTLEIQRTEQGDSAMYLCASSMTGAGGQFFGPGTRLTVL.

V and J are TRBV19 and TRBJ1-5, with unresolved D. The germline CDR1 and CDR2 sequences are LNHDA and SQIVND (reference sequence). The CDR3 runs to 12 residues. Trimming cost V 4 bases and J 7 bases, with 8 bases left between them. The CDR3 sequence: CASSSFNQPQHF. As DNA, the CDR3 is TGTGCCAGTAGTAGTTTCAACCAGCCCCAGCATTTT. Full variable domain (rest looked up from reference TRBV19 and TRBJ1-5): DGGITQSPKYLFRKEGQNVTLSCEQNLNHDAMYWYRQDPGQGLRLIYYSQIVNDFQKGDIAEGYSVSREKKESFPLTVTSAQKNPTAFYLCASSSFNQPQHFGDGTRLSIL.

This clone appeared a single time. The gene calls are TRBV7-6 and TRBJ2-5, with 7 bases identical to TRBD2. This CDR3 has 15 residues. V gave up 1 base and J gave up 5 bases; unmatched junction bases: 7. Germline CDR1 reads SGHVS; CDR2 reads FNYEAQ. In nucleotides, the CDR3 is TGTGCCAGCAGCTTAGGCGGGAGAATCACCGAGACCCAGTACTTC. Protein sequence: CASSLGGRITETQYF.

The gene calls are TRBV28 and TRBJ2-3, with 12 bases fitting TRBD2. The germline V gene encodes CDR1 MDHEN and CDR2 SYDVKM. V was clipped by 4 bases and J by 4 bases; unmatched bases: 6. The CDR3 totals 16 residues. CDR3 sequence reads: CASSSRLAGEADTQYF. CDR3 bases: TGTGCCAGCAGTTCCCGACTAGCGGGAGAGGCAGATACGCAGTATTTT.

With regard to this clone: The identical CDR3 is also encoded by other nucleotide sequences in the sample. This chain's CDR3 is CASSLGGPTDTQYF. In DNA, the CDR3 is TGCGCCAGCAGCTTGGGTGGACCAACAGATACGCAGTATTTT. The V call is TRBV5-1, the J call TRBJ2-3; D is unclear. Germline-derived CDR1 and CDR2 are SGHRS and YFSETQ. The CDR3 extends over 14 amino acids. V dropped 0 bases and J dropped 3 bases, with 8 bases sitting between them.

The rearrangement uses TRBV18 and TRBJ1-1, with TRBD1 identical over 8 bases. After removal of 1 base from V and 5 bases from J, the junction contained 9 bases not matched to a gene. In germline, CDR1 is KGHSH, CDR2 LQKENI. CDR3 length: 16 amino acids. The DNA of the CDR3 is TGTGCCAGCTCACCACTCCAGGGGGCTCGAGGAACTGAAGCTTTCTTT. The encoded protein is CASSPLQGARGTEAFF.

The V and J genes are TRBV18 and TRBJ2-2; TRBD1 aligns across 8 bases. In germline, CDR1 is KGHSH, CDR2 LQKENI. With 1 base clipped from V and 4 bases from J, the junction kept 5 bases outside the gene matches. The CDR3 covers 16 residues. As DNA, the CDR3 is TGTGCCAGCTCACCACAGGGACAGGCGAGCACCGGGGAGCTGTTTTTT. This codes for CASSPQGQASTGELFF. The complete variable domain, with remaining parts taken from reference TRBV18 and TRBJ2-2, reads NAGVMQNPRHLVRRRGQEARLRCSPMKGHSHVYWYRQLPEEGLKFMVYLQKENIIDESGMPKERFSAEFPKEGPSILRIQQVVRGDSAAYFCASSPQGQASTGELFFGEGSRLTVL.

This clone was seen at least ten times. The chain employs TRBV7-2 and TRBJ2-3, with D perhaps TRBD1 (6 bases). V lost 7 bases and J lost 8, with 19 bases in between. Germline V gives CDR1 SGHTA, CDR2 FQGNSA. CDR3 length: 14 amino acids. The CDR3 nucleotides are TGTGCCAGCACCCTACTGGGGGCGGGCTTTACGCAGTATTTT. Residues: CASTLLGAGFTQYF.

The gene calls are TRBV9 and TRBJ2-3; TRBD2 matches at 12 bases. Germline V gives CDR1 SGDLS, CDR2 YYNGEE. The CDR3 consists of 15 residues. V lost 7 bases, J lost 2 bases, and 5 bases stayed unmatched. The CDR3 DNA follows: TGTGCCAGCGGGTCTAGCGGGAGGGTCACAGATACGCAGTATTTT. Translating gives CASGSSGRVTDTQYF.

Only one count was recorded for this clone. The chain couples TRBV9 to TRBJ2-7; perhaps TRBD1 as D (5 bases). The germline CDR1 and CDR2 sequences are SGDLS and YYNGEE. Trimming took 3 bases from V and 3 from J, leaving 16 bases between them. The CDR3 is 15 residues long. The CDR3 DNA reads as TGTGCCAGCAGCGGGGGCGGCGCGGTAGGCTACGAGCAGTACTTC. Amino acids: CASSGGGAVGYEQYF.

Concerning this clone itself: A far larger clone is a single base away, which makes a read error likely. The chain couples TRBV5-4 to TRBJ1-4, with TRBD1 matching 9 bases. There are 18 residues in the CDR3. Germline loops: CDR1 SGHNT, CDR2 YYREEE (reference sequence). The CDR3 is CASSAGTGHFATNEQLFF. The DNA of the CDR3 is TGTGCCAGCAGCGCAGGGACAGGGCATTTTGCAACTAATGAACAACTGTTTTTT.

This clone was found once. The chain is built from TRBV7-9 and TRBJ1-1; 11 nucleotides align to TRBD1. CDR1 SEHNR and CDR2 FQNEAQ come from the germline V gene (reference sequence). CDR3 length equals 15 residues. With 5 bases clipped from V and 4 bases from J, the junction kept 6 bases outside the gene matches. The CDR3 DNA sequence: TGTGCCAGCAGCCTCGGACAGGGGGCCGTCACTGAAGCTTTCTTT. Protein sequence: CASSLGQGAVTEAFF.

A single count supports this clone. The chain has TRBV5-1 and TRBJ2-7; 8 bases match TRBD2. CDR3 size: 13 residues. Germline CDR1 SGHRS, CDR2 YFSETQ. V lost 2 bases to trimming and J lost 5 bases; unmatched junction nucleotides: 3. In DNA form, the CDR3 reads TGCGCCAGCAGCTTCAGCGGGAGTAACGAGCAGTACTTC. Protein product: CASSFSGSNEQYF.

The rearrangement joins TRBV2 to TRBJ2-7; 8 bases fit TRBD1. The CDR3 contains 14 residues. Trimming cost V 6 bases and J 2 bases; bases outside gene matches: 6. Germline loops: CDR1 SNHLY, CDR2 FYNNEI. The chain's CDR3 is CASSQRQGTYEQYF. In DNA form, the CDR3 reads TGTGCCAGCAGCCAGAGACAGGGGACCTACGAGCAGTACTTC.

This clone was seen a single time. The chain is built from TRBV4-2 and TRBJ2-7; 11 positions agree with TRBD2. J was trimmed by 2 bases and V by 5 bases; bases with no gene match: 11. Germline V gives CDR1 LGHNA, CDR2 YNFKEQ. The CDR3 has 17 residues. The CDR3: CASSSLGGTSGTYEQYF. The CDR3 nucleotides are TGTGCCAGCAGCTCACTAGGTGGGACTAGCGGCACCTACGAGCAGTACTTC.

The CDR3 sequence is CASSEAAGEDGYTF. Written as DNA, the CDR3 is TGTGCCAGCAGTGAAGCGGCAGGGGAAGATGGCTACACCTTC. V usage is TRBV6-1 and J usage is TRBJ1-2, with D perhaps TRBD1 (6 bases). V was shortened by 0 bases and J by 6 bases, with 11 bases between the two germline ends. The CDR3 spans 14 residues. Germline V lookup: CDR1 MNHNS, CDR2 SASEGT.

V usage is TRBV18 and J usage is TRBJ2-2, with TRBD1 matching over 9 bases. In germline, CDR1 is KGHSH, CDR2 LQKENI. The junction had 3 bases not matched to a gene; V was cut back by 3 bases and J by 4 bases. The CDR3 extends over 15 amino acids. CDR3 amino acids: CASSPRTGVTGELFF. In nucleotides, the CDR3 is TGTGCCAGCTCACCGCGGACAGGGGTCACCGGGGAGCTGTTTTTT.